This is a list of T cell receptor beta chains from one sample in a study of blood T cells in healthy people across ages. TCRdb redid the calling of the 5' RACE reads with MiXCR, one entry per CDR3 protein. The sample lists 800,000 to 1,000,000 distinct CDR3 sequences; 45% to 50% were seen once. Material for sequencing was blood. All receptors derive from a man aged 25-45 years in good health. Each CDR3 is given with its conserved first and last residue. D genes are given only for firm matches.

j_call	v_call	d_call	cdr3_aa
TRBJ1-4	TRBV6-5	-	CASSYTPDSNEKLFF
TRBJ2-3	TRBV27	TRBD2	CASNTVRAGGPTDTQYF
TRBJ1-6	TRBV27	-	CASKVGAGSPLHF
TRBJ2-7	TRBV6-1	-	CASSERYTPYEQYF
TRBJ1-1	TRBV6-1	-	CASNPTLATEAFF
TRBJ2-3	TRBV30	-	CAWSAYEDTQYF
TRBJ1-5	TRBV4-1	-	CASSQDQGTNQPQHF
TRBJ2-2	TRBV6-1	TRBD1	CASRGTGVLFF
TRBJ2-5	TRBV18	-	CASSPRVSQETQYF
TRBJ2-3	TRBV7-2	TRBD2	CASSWAGTSGVPDTQYF
TRBJ1-1	TRBV5-1	-	CASSEQALNTEAFF
TRBJ2-1	TRBV29-1	TRBD2	CSVIWTSGPREQFF
-	TRBV20-1	TRBD1	CSVRGQGQGATQYF
TRBJ1-2	TRBV6-2/TRBV6-3	-	CATLRGGTSGYTF
TRBJ1-6	TRBV12-3/TRBV12-4	-	CASSVETKGSPLHF
TRBJ2-7	TRBV6-6	-	CASSYSEEYEQYF
TRBJ1-2	TRBV12-3/TRBV12-4	-	CASSPNDVRAGYGYTF
TRBJ2-2	TRBV5-6	-	CASSLVPLSTGELFF
TRBJ2-1	TRBV11-2	-	CASSFWPENEQFF
TRBJ2-1	TRBV20-1	-	CSPVGPGTMIVQFF